This T cell receptor (beta chain) was captured by sequencing in a study of CD8 T cells in Susac syndrome (dated by TCRdb to between 2017 and 2020). At the level of the whole study: Among the Susac syndrome patients who were sequenced, clinically active disease was present in more than 5 and clinical remission was observed in under ten. Susac syndrome patients were therapy-naive, on corticosteroids (some also receiving IVIg), or on IVIg alone at blood withdrawal. The study used repertoire sequencing to test whether antigen drove CD8+ T cell activation and differentiation in Susac syndrome. The study compared CD8+ T cell repertoire clonality among over ten healthy donors, around 14 Susac syndrome patients and fewer than 19 multiple sclerosis patients.

RNA was extracted with the RNeasy kit and roughly 0.45 to 1 ug was reverse transcribed using random hexamers. The immunoSEQ multiplex PCR assay, which covers 54 Vbeta and 13 Jbeta segments, was used to amplify TCR beta CDR3 regions. PCR amplification bias was corrected by using a synthetic template baseline for primer optimization and computational correction. On the authors' methods: Only productive sequences were kept, with reads annotated to V, D and J genes according to IMGT and analyzed in immunoSEQ Analyzer. To calculate clonality, Shannon entropy was normalized by log2 of the number of productive unique sequences and then subtracted from one. Public and private clones were assessed among the 100 most prevalent clones of each patient and control. Clones were defined as Susac-specific if absent from the healthy and MS cohorts, from over a thousand published viral clones and from other ImmuneACCESS disease sequences. In TCRdb, the public reads were trimmed at Q25 with fastp and aligned with MiXCR, with productive beta chains retained. Each entry merges the rows of one CDR3 protein and shows their most common DNA and genes. V and J calls and clone size were set by TCRdb, not the authors. The sample records 75,000 to 100,000 distinct CDR3 sequences, 85% to 95% of which are singletons. The ten most abundant clones make up approximately 0.94% of the sample.

High-throughput TCR beta sequencing profiled peripheral blood CD8+ and CD4+ T cells from healthy donors, Susac syndrome patients and multiple sclerosis patients. The Susac syndrome patients fulfilled recently defined diagnostic criteria for either definite or probable disease. CD8+ TEMRA cells were enriched by FACS, while bulk CD8+ and CD4+ T cells were purified by magnetic negative isolation. Blood was collected in EDTA tubes and processed within 24 hours, with PBMCs isolated through density gradient centrifugation. PBMCs intended for TCR sequencing were cryopreserved in liquid nitrogen and thawed later in a water bath at 37 degrees C. A purity of at least 90% was achieved for sorted or isolated CD4+, CD8+ and CD8+ TEMRA cells. From its cysteine to its phenylalanine, the CDR3 spans 20 amino acids. Just CDR3 DNA is preserved here, 60 bases in frame from base 1. V and J lose 6 bases and 0 bases, and a span of 28 bases separates them. For CDR1 and CDR2, the germline V gene lists MGHDK and SYGVNS.

As concerns this clonotype: Which antigen it targets is not known. Qualities for individual bases were not recorded, and no much larger clone is one base off.

The investigation overall reported the following: The study acknowledged that relatively few individuals were included in the TCR sequencing and HLA analysis. Sixteen Susac-specific public clones were identified in the total CD8+ repertoire, and a few Susac-specific public clones were identified in the CD8+ TEMRA repertoire. Clonal expansion was observed in Susac syndrome CD8+ repertoires, with the highest expansion in CD8+ TEMRA cells and greater expansion in clinically active than in remitting patients.

Material: CD8+ T cells from PBMCs. This sequence uses TRBV25-1 and TRBJ2-3; the D segment could be TRBD1, given 5 matching bases. This TCR came from a human donor with Susac syndrome. The nucleotides read TGTGCCAGCAGCAACACCAGGGCCGAAACGGGCCCAATTAGCACAGATACGCAGTATTTT. Its amino acids are CASSNTRAETGPISTDTQYF. With the portions outside the CDR3 filled from the reference TRBV25-1 and TRBJ2-3 genes, the complete variable region becomes EADIYQTPRYLVIGTGKKITLECSQTMGHDKMYWYQQDPGMELHLIHYSYGVNSTEKGDLSSESTVSRIRTEHFPLTLESARPSHTSQYLCASSNTRAETGPISTDTQYFGPGTRLTVL.